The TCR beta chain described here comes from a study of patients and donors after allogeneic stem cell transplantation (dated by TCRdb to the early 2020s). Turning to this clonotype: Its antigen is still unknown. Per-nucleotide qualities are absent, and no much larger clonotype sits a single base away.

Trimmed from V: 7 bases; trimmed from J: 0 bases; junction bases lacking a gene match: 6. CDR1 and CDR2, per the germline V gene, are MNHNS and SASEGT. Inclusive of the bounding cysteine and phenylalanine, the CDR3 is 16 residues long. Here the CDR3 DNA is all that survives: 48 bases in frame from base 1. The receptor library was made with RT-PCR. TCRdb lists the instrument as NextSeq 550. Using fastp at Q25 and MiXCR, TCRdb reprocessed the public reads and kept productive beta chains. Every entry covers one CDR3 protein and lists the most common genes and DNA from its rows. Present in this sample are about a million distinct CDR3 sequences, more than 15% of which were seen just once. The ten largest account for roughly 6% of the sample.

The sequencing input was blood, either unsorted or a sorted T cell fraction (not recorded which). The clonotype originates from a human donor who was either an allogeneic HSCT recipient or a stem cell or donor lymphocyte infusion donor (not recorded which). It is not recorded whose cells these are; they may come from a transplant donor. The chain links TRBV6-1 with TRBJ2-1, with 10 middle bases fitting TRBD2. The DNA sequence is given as TGTGCCAGCAACTCTCCTAGCGGGAGCTCCTACAATGAGCAGTTCTTC. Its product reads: CASNSPSGSSYNEQFF.